This passage covers 32 T cell receptor beta chains from one sample sequenced in a study of cytomegalovirus exposure and HLA in healthy donors (dated by TCRdb to 2016 to 2017). Libraries were made using the immunoSEQ multiplex PCR assay. Imported from immuneACCESS, the table was reduced by TCRdb to in-frame sequences with V and J called. These copies leave out some clones; in studies compared against another copy, an unresolved V gene accounts for under half, and the cause of the remainder is not known. The sample table contains about 220,000 clones; only one count was recorded for approximately 88% of them. The top ten clonotypes cover over 12% of the sample. The specimen sequenced was PBMCs. These receptor sequences come from a woman aged 25 to 39 in good health and CMV-seropositive.

The V call is TRBV5-5, the J call TRBJ2-5, with TRBD2 matching 9 bases. There are 14 residues in the CDR3. J gave up 5 bases and V 3 bases, and 5 bases lay outside the gene matches. Germline lookup yields CDR1 SGHKS and CDR2 YYEKEE (reference sequence). The CDR3 loop reads CASSSPAGGETQYF. CDR3 DNA: TGTGCCAGCAGCTCCCCGGCGGGAGGGGAGACCCAGTACTTC.

The gene calls are TRBV9 and TRBJ2-1; possibly TRBD2 for D (5 bases). V was trimmed by 3 bases and J by 10 bases, leaving 26 bases between them. The CDR3 is made up of 17 amino acids. The germline V gene encodes CDR1 SGDLS and CDR2 YYNGEE. CDR3 sequence: CASSASLVSSASLEQFF. In DNA form, the CDR3 reads TGTGCCAGCAGCGCTTCCTTAGTGAGTAGCGCAAGCCTGGAGCAGTTCTTC.

This clone appeared a single time. Relative to the germline gene, one junction end is altered; a read error may explain this. This chain joins TRBV29-1 and TRBJ1-2, with D unresolved. Germline values: CDR1 SQVTM, CDR2 ANQGSEA. This CDR3 is built from 15 residues. CDR3 coding DNA: TGCAGCGTTGCAGGCAGGCAAATCCTTAACGATGGCTACACCTTC. Protein sequence: CSVAGRQILNDGYTF. Full variable domain (outside the CDR3, taken from reference TRBV29-1 and TRBJ1-2): SAVISQKPSRDICQRGTSLTIQCQVDSQVTMMFWYRQQPGQSLTLIATANQGSEATYESGFVIDKFPISRPNLTFSTLTVSNMSPEDSSIYLCSVAGRQILNDGYTFGSGTRLTVV.

The rearrangement joins TRBV2 to TRBJ2-2; D is ambiguous. This CDR3 region has 14 residues. V was clipped by 8 bases and J by 0 bases, with 10 bases between them. The germline V gene has CDR1 SNHLY and CDR2 FYNNEI. In nucleotides, the CDR3 is TGTGCCAGCCTCTGGTCTTCGAACACCGGGGAGCTGTTTTTT. This gives the protein CASLWSSNTGELFF.

The chain is built from TRBV28 and TRBJ1-4; tentative D call: TRBD1 (5 bases). CDR1 and CDR2 (germline): MDHEN, SYDVKM. The CDR3 consists of 17 residues. Trimming took 2 bases from V and 6 from J, leaving 19 bases between them. The CDR3 loop reads CASSLKGRIPRDEKLFF. The CDR3 nucleotides read TGTGCCAGCAGTTTAAAGGGCCGTATCCCCAGGGATGAAAAACTGTTTTTT.

CDR3 in amino acids: CASSRLADTYNEQFF. The CDR3 nucleotides read TGCGCCAGCAGCCGACTAGCGGATACCTACAATGAGCAGTTCTTC. The J gene is TRBJ2-1, the V gene TRBV5-1, with 9 positions matching TRBD2. V shed 4 bases, J shed 2 bases, and the junction held 4 bases outside the gene matches. The CDR3 totals 15 residues. Germline lookup yields CDR1 SGHRS and CDR2 YFSETQ. The full variable domain, with the rest looked up from reference TRBV5-1 and TRBJ2-1, is KAGVTQTPRYLIKTRGQQVTLSCSPISGHRSVSWYQQTPGQGLQFLFEYFSETQRNKGNFPGRFSGRQFSNSRSEMNVSTLELGDSALYLCASSRLADTYNEQFFGPGTRLTVL.

V usage is TRBV30 and J usage is TRBJ2-2; TRBD2 might be the D (5 bases). CDR1 is GTSNPN, CDR2 SVGIG, per germline (reference sequence). This CDR3 is built from 12 residues. The CDR3 DNA follows: TGTGCTAACGGCGGGCACACCGGGGAGCTGTTTTTT. Protein sequence: CANGGHTGELFF.

The chain uses TRBV5-1 and TRBJ1-3; D is uncertain. Germline CDR1 reads SGHRS; CDR2 reads YFSETQ. V was pared by 0 bases and J by 0 bases, with 7 bases between. The CDR3 consists of 15 residues. The DNA for the CDR3 is TGCGCCAGCAGCTTGGTCGGTAACTCTGGAAACACCATATATTTT. It encodes CASSLVGNSGNTIYF.

The rearrangement joins TRBV6-1 to TRBJ2-1, with D perhaps TRBD2 (6 bases). The V gene lost 4 bases and the J gene lost 2 bases, with 18 bases spanning the gap. This CDR3 is built from 17 residues. The V gene's germline CDR1 is MNHNS and CDR2 SASEGT. The CDR3 is CASSGLAFSITYNEQFF. The CDR3 DNA reads TGTGCCAGCAGTGGGCTAGCGTTCTCAATAACCTACAATGAGCAGTTCTTC.

This clone was detected once. V gene TRBV13 combines with J gene TRBJ1-1, with 7 bases that match TRBD1. V lost 3 bases and J lost 4; bases outside the gene matches: 2. The CDR3 totals 13 residues. Germline CDR1 PRHDT, CDR2 FYEKMQ (reference sequence). The CDR3 DNA is TGTGCCAGCAGCTTCCAGGGGGTCACTGAAGCTTTCTTT. Protein product: CASSFQGVTEAFF.

This chain joins TRBV30 and TRBJ1-5, with 10 bases identical to TRBD1. With V trimmed by 3 bases and J by 3 bases, 5 bases remained unmatched. The CDR3 length is 15 residues. Germline CDR1 reads GTSNPN; CDR2 reads SVGIG (reference sequence). The CDR3 is CAWRAGTGANQPQHF. The CDR3 DNA follows: TGTGCCTGGAGAGCCGGGACAGGGGCCAATCAGCCCCAGCATTTT.

The chain carries TRBV7-9 and TRBJ1-2; the match to TRBD1 covers 7 bases. Germline values: CDR1 SEHNR, CDR2 FQNEAQ (reference sequence). Losses at the gene ends were 4 bases for V and 4 bases for J; bases not matched to a gene: 3. This CDR3 region has 13 residues. CDR3 in DNA: TGTGCCAGCAGCTCCGGGACAGTCTATGGCTACACCTTC. It encodes CASSSGTVYGYTF.

The chain employs TRBV9 and TRBJ1-5; tentatively, D is TRBD1 (5 bases). Germline assignment: CDR1 SGDLS and CDR2 YYNGEE. The CDR3 is 14 amino acids. V lost 4 bases to trimming and J lost 1 base, with 9 bases between them. In DNA form, the CDR3 reads TGTGCCAGCAGCCCGACAGAAAGCAATCAGCCCCAGCATTTT. This encodes CASSPTESNQPQHF.

The chain uses TRBV7-3 and TRBJ2-1; D not resolved. The germline gives CDR1 SGHTA, CDR2 FQGTGA. With 1 base removed from V and 9 bases from J, the gap between germline ends came to 22 bases. The CDR3 contains 17 residues. CDR3 DNA sequence: TGTGCCAGCAGCTTAAGGATTGGGTTTTCCTCAATTCCTGAGCAGTTCTTC. Translation: CASSLRIGFSSIPEQFF.

This rearrangement joins TRBV6-6 to TRBJ2-1; a weak D match, TRBD2 (6 bases). Germline V gene data show CDR1 as MNHNY and CDR2 as SVGAGI (reference sequence). V lost 2 bases to trimming and J lost 9 bases, with 8 bases between them. This CDR3 contains 12 residues. CDR3 protein: CASSYVGGEQFF. CDR3 in DNA: TGTGCCAGCAGTTACGTCGGGGGTGAGCAGTTCTTC.

About this clone: Different DNA sequences within this sample yield the same CDR3. The chain joins TRBV7-2 to TRBJ1-2; 7 positions match TRBD1. The CDR3 is 14 residues long. Trimming at V came to 5 bases and at J to 2 bases, leaving 5 bases not matched to a gene. Per germline, CDR1 SGHTA and CDR2 FQGNSA. For the CDR3, the DNA is TGTGCCAGCAGCCCTAGGGACAGCAACTATGGCTACACCTTC. Amino acid sequence: CASSPRDSNYGYTF.

This clone showed up just once. The chain has TRBV5-1 and TRBJ2-1; perhaps TRBD1 as D (5 bases). The CDR3 spans 14 residues. Trimming removed 2 bases at V and 3 bases at J, with 9 bases between. Germline V gene lookup returns CDR1 SGHRS and CDR2 YFSETQ. CDR3 bases: TGCGCCAGCAGCTTATCAGGGCTCTACAATGAGCAGTTCTTC. Protein: CASSLSGLYNEQFF.

The chain is built from TRBV10-3 and TRBJ2-1; 9 bases agree with TRBD2. The CDR3 loop spans 14 amino acids. Per germline, CDR1 ENHRY and CDR2 SYGVKD. Trimming at V came to 5 bases and at J to 5 bases, leaving 4 bases not matched to a gene. CDR3 residues: CAISPSGNNNEQFF. DNA for the CDR3: TGTGCCATCAGTCCTAGCGGGAACAACAATGAGCAGTTCTTC.

V usage is TRBV27 and J usage is TRBJ2-6, with 9 bases identical to TRBD1. CDR3 length: 18 residues. The ends lost 6 bases at V and 4 bases at J; junction bases unmatched: 13. Germline values: CDR1 MNHEY, CDR2 SMNVEV (reference sequence). The chain's CDR3 is CASSRNRGRPTGANVLTF. The CDR3 nucleotides are TGTGCCAGCAGCAGGAACAGGGGGCGTCCCACAGGGGCCAACGTCCTGACTTTC.

This rearrangement joins TRBV2 to TRBJ1-5; D is unclear. Trimming cost V 2 bases and J 5 bases, with 7 bases left between them. The CDR3 runs 13 residues. From germline, CDR1 is SNHLY and CDR2 FYNNEI. The CDR3 DNA reads as TGTGCCAGCAGTGAACTACTTTATCAGCCCCAGCATTTT. It translates to CASSELLYQPQHF.

This clone occurred a few times. The chain is built from TRBV28 and TRBJ1-2; tentative D call: TRBD1 (5 bases). The CDR3 runs to 13 residues. Germline V gene sequence: CDR1 MDHEN, CDR2 SYDVKM. Trimming took off 5 bases at V and 7 bases at J, with 14 bases between the two ends. In DNA, the CDR3 is TGTGCCAGCAGTCCCGGGGGGGTTGGTGGCTACACCTTC. This gives the protein CASSPGGVGGYTF.

V gene TRBV30 combines with J gene TRBJ2-7; D tentatively fits TRBD1 or TRBD2 (5 bases each). CDR1 and CDR2 from the germline V gene are GTSNPN and SVGIG (reference sequence). V dropped 5 bases and J dropped 7 bases, with 18 bases sitting between them. This CDR3 contains 13 residues. This CDR3 reads CAWGRASGREQYF. The CDR3 DNA reads TGTGCCTGGGGGCGGGCTTCAGGGCGGGAGCAGTACTTC.

V is TRBV27 and J is TRBJ1-2; the D is unclear. The V gene's germline CDR1 is MNHEY and CDR2 SMNVEV (reference sequence). The CDR3 totals 14 residues. Trimming stripped 5 bases from V and 6 bases from J, with 16 bases between. CDR3 region: CASSPPGLSHGYTF. The CDR3 DNA sequence: TGTGCCAGCAGTCCCCCCGGGTTGAGTCATGGCTACACCTTC.

This rearrangement joins TRBV6-1 to TRBJ2-2; no firm D call. Trimming took off 3 bases at V and 6 bases at J, with 11 bases between the two ends. The CDR3 consists of 14 residues. Looked up from germline, CDR1 is MNHNS and CDR2 is SASEGT. CDR3 residues: CASSDYLHSGELFF. The CDR3 DNA follows: TGTGCCAGCAGTGATTATCTGCATTCCGGGGAGCTGTTTTTT.

The genes are TRBV29-1 and TRBJ2-1, with D uncertain. This CDR3 region has 14 residues. In germline, CDR1 is SQVTM, CDR2 ANQGSEA. The V gene lost 3 bases and the J gene lost 0 bases, with 9 bases spanning the gap. CDR3: CSVDHEYSYNEQFF. In DNA, the CDR3 is TGCAGCGTTGATCACGAGTACTCCTACAATGAGCAGTTCTTC.

The rearrangement links TRBV28 to TRBJ2-3, with a tentative D call TRBD2 (6 bases). V gave up 8 bases and J gave up 4 bases, with 16 bases separating them. The germline V gene has CDR1 MDHEN and CDR2 SYDVKM. The CDR3 is 14 residues long. The CDR3 nucleotides are TGTGCCAGCCGGACCTCTGGGGAGGCAGATACGCAGTATTTT. Translating gives CASRTSGEADTQYF.

This clone was detected only a few times. The chain links TRBV19 to TRBJ2-5; a possible D gene is TRBD2 (7 bases). Germline values: CDR1 LNHDA, CDR2 SQIVND (reference sequence). CDR3 length equals 13 residues. Trimming took 3 bases from V and 5 from J, leaving 10 bases between them. The CDR3 protein is CASSMGGRETQYF. CDR3 bases: TGTGCCAGTAGTATGGGGGGGCGGGAGACCCAGTACTTC. The complete variable domain, with remaining parts taken from reference TRBV19 and TRBJ2-5, reads DGGITQSPKYLFRKEGQNVTLSCEQNLNHDAMYWYRQDPGQGLRLIYYSQIVNDFQKGDIAEGYSVSREKKESFPLTVTSAQKNPTAFYLCASSMGGRETQYFGPGTRLLVL.

This clone was seen more than once but under ten times. The V call is TRBV6-1, the J call TRBJ2-1; 8 bases align to TRBD1. With V trimmed by 1 base and J by 0 bases, 5 bases remained unmatched. Germline V CDR1 and CDR2: MNHNS, SASEGT. This CDR3 is 17 amino acids long. Here the CDR3 reads CASSEVAGGGSYNEQFF. In DNA, the CDR3 is TGTGCCAGCAGTGAAGTAGCAGGGGGCGGCTCCTACAATGAGCAGTTCTTC.

This clone occurred a few times. The chain uses TRBV11-2 and TRBJ1-5; 7 bases align to TRBD1. V gave up 5 bases and J gave up 7 bases; unmatched junction bases: 8. CDR1 is SGHAT, CDR2 FQNNGV, per germline. This CDR3 contains 14 residues. The CDR3 loop reads CASSVTGIGQPQHF. The CDR3 DNA reads as TGTGCCAGCAGCGTGACAGGGATAGGGCAGCCCCAGCATTTT.

The chain couples TRBV18 to TRBJ2-1; 14 nucleotides line up with TRBD2. This CDR3 contains 20 residues. Germline assignment: CDR1 KGHSH and CDR2 LQKENI. V lost 3 bases and J lost 3; bases outside the gene matches: 13. The CDR3, as DNA: TGTGCCAGCTCACCGATACCCCGGACTAGCGGGAGGTTTATCTACAATGAGCAGTTCTTC. This translates into CASSPIPRTSGRFIYNEQFF.

Written as DNA, the CDR3 is TGTGCCATCAGTGAGTCGACAGGGGGCTCGGAATATGGCTACACCTTC. The encoded protein is CAISESTGGSEYGYTF. V usage is TRBV10-3 and J usage is TRBJ1-2; 10 nucleotides match TRBD1. CDR1 ENHRY and CDR2 SYGVKD come from the germline V gene. The junction had 6 bases not matched to a gene; V was cut back by 0 bases and J by 5 bases. This CDR3 contains 16 residues.

The chain combines TRBV7-9 with TRBJ1-2; 7 nucleotides align to TRBD1. Germline V gene data show CDR1 as SEHNR and CDR2 as FQNEAQ (reference sequence). CDR3 length: 14 amino acids. V lost 4 bases to trimming and J lost 1 base; unmatched junction nucleotides: 3. The CDR3 sequence is CASSSWDSNYGYTF. The DNA of the CDR3 is TGTGCCAGCAGCTCGTGGGACAGTAACTATGGCTACACCTTC. The whole variable domain, filled in from reference TRBV7-9 and TRBJ1-2, reads DTGVSQNPRHKITKRGQNVTFRCDPISEHNRLYWYRQTLGQGPEFLTYFQNEAQLEKSRLLSDRFSAERPKGSFSTLEIQRTEQGDSAMYLCASSSWDSNYGYTFGSGTRLTVV.